This T cell receptor (beta chain) was captured in a study of beta chain features in type 1 diabetes. Study as a whole: On cell yields, gender and age, patients and healthy donors were similar. Findings and limits, study-wide: VDJ junctions from type 1 diabetes patients carried fewer insertions and larger deletions. PCR could preferentially amplify shorter templates, alike in patients and controls.

Isolated RNA was reverse transcribed in full, so expressed TCRB transcripts were sequenced. Assay: immunoSEQ multiplex PCR; the TCRdb copy retains only in-frame clones and omits some. This repertoire shows roughly 140,000 clones, less than 9% found once; its top ten account for about 1.4%. CDR1 is SGHRS, CDR2 YFSETQ, per germline. This CDR3 region has 16 residues. V was cut by 4 bases and J by 0 bases, with 11 bases left in between. There was one heparinised blood draw per donor, averaging about 120 mL. For this clone: Its specificity is not known.

The V call is TRBV5-1, the J call TRBJ2-6; D is possibly TRBD2 (5 bases). Sequencing input: central memory CD4+ T cells from blood. The receptor was derived from a woman in her twenties or thirties in good health. The CDR3 DNA follows: TGCGCCAGCAGCCCGGACTGGAGCTCTGGGGCCAACGTCCTGACTTTC. It yields the protein CASSPDWSSGANVLTF.